These 30 T cell receptor beta chains originate from one sample sequenced in a study of cytomegalovirus exposure and HLA in healthy donors. PCR employed 60 Vbeta and 13 Jbeta primers. Clones were read by immunoSEQ multiplex PCR, and TCRdb kept only the in-frame ones, dropping some. Of under 150,000 clones listed, about 70% are singletons. Sequenced input: PBMCs. These receptors were taken from a man aged 60 to 75 in good health and CMV-seronegative.

The chain is built from TRBV6-1 and TRBJ1-1; 7 bases match TRBD1. This CDR3 spans 14 amino acids. Trimming removed 7 bases from V and 4 bases from J; junction bases left unmatched: 9. CDR1 and CDR2 from the germline V gene are MNHNS and SASEGT. The CDR3 bases are TGTGCCAGCAACCGACGACAGGGAATCACTGAAGCTTTCTTT. This encodes CASNRRQGITEAFF.

The genes are TRBV5-4 and TRBJ2-1; D unresolved. Per the germline V gene, CDR1 is SGHNT and CDR2 is YYREEE (reference sequence). Trimming removed 4 bases from V and 6 bases from J, with 17 bases in between. The CDR3 has 15 residues. CDR3 protein: CASSPELSRVNEQFF. CDR3 DNA sequence: TGTGCCAGCAGCCCTGAGCTGAGTCGGGTCAATGAGCAGTTCTTC.

This clone has more than one count but fewer than ten. The chain joins TRBV4-1 to TRBJ2-1, with D perhaps TRBD2 (6 bases). The CDR3 loop spans 14 amino acids. Between the trimmed V and J ends, which lost 5 bases and 8 bases, there was a span of 16 bases. Germline CDR1 reads MGHRA; CDR2 reads YSYEKL. The CDR3, as DNA: TGCGCCAGCAGCTGGGACCGACTAGTCGATGAGCAGTTCTTC. This gives the protein CASSWDRLVDEQFF.

CDR3 loop: CASSVAGGSEAFF. The DNA of the CDR3 is TGTGCCAGCAGCGTAGCAGGGGGTTCTGAAGCTTTCTTT. The rearrangement uses TRBV9 and TRBJ1-1; TRBD1 matches 7 bases. This CDR3 has 13 amino acids. Germline V lookup: CDR1 SGDLS, CDR2 YYNGEE. Trimming removed 0 bases from V and 6 bases from J; junction bases left unmatched: 2.

Only one count was recorded for this clone. V is TRBV6-6 and J is TRBJ2-7; 7 nucleotides agree with TRBD2. Germline trimming cut 6 bases from V and 3 bases from J; bases unmatched to any gene: 11. Germline CDR1 is MNHNY and CDR2 is SVGAGI (reference sequence). This CDR3 spans 15 amino acids. CDR3 sequence reads: CASSPGLGNFYEQYF. Written as DNA, the CDR3 is TGTGCCAGCAGCCCCGGACTAGGTAACTTCTACGAGCAGTACTTC.

The V and J genes are TRBV5-1 and TRBJ2-2, with no clear D. The CDR3 has 16 amino acids. V shed 5 bases and J shed 0 bases, with 14 bases lying between them. The V gene's germline CDR1 is SGHRS and CDR2 YFSETQ. CDR3 sequence reads: CASRSARSTNTGELFF. The CDR3 coding sequence is TGCGCCAGCAGGAGCGCTAGAAGTACGAACACCGGGGAGCTGTTTTTT.

The V and J genes are TRBV2 and TRBJ1-1, with 7 bases lining up with TRBD1. The CDR3 is 14 residues long. V lost 7 bases to trimming and J lost 0 bases; unmatched junction nucleotides: 5. The V gene's germline CDR1 is SNHLY and CDR2 FYNNEI. The CDR3 nucleotides are TGTGCCAGCAATCAGGGGGACCTGAACACTGAAGCTTTCTTT. This gives the protein CASNQGDLNTEAFF.

The V gene is TRBV10-1, the J gene TRBJ2-1; the match to TRBD1 covers 12 bases. CDR3 length: 17 amino acids. Germline V lookup: CDR1 WNHNN, CDR2 SYGVQD (reference sequence). Losses at the gene ends were 0 bases for V and 6 bases for J; bases not matched to a gene: 6. The CDR3, as DNA: TGCGCCAGCAGTGAGTCTACCGGGACAGGGGGCTTCAATGAGCAGTTCTTC. It yields the protein CASSESTGTGGFNEQFF.

The genes are TRBV28 and TRBJ1-1; 7 bases map to TRBD1. This CDR3 has 14 amino acids. CDR1 is MDHEN and CDR2 is SYDVKM in the germline V gene. V gave up 5 bases and J gave up 3 bases; unmatched junction bases: 6. The CDR3 nucleotides read TGTGCCAGCAGTCTGAGACAGGGTTACACTGAAGCTTTCTTT. Protein: CASSLRQGYTEAFF.

V gene TRBV5-1 combines with J gene TRBJ2-1; the match to TRBD2 covers 11 bases. The CDR3 runs to 14 residues. Germline V lookup: CDR1 SGHRS, CDR2 YFSETQ. V shed 2 bases, J shed 6 bases, and the junction held 1 base outside the gene matches. In nucleotides, the CDR3 is TGCGCCAGCAGCTTTAGCGGGAGGGTCAATGAGCAGTTCTTC. Residues: CASSFSGRVNEQFF.

This clone was counted a few times. V and J are TRBV9 and TRBJ2-1; no reliable D call. Trimming took 3 bases from V and 5 from J, leaving 12 bases between them. Per germline, CDR1 SGDLS and CDR2 YYNGEE. The CDR3 consists of 14 residues. In DNA form, the CDR3 reads TGTGCCAGCAGCGCTCCACGAGTGCACAATGAGCAGTTCTTC. Translating gives CASSAPRVHNEQFF.

This clone was found a few times. This rearrangement joins TRBV28 to TRBJ1-2; 9 bases fit TRBD1. Trimming cost V 5 bases and J 1 base; bases outside gene matches: 20. This CDR3 is built from 20 residues. The V gene's germline CDR1 is MDHEN and CDR2 SYDVKM. CDR3 DNA: TGTGCCAGCAGTGGTGAGTCCCCGACAGGGGGAACTGAAAGTAACTATGGCTACACCTTC. Translation gives CASSGESPTGGTESNYGYTF.

The chain employs TRBV19 and TRBJ2-7; 8 nucleotides agree with TRBD1. The CDR3 is 16 amino acids. Looked up from germline, CDR1 is LNHDA and CDR2 is SQIVND (reference sequence). Trimming at V came to 1 base and at J to 4 bases, leaving 9 bases not matched to a gene. The CDR3 coding sequence is TGTGCCAGTAGTATAGGAGTGGGGACAGGATTGTACGAGCAGTACTTC. Residues: CASSIGVGTGLYEQYF.

V gene TRBV7-3 combines with J gene TRBJ2-2, with TRBD2 as a possible D gene (6 bases). The CDR3 length is 15 residues. Germline CDR1 and CDR2: SGHTA and FQGTGA. Between the trimmed V and J ends, which lost 1 base and 5 bases, there was a span of 11 bases. The CDR3 nucleotides read TGTGCCAGCAGCTTAAATTCGGCGGGAACCGGGGAGCTGTTTTTT. The encoded protein is CASSLNSAGTGELFF.

The chain carries TRBV15 and TRBJ1-4; 8 bases are a match to TRBD1. The J segment lost 3 bases and the V segment lost 4 bases, leaving 1 base of the junction unmatched. Germline assignment: CDR1 LNHNV and CDR2 YYDKDF (reference sequence). This CDR3 has 14 residues. Here the CDR3 reads CATSMDRANEKLFF. CDR3 nucleotide sequence: TGTGCCACCAGCATGGACAGGGCTAATGAAAAACTGTTTTTT.

The chain links TRBV19 to TRBJ1-5; D unresolved. V gave up 8 bases and J gave up 4 bases, with 18 bases separating them. CDR1 is LNHDA, CDR2 SQIVND, per germline (reference sequence). The CDR3 covers 15 residues. The CDR3 region is CASGRAPSTNQPQHF. CDR3 bases: TGTGCCAGTGGGCGGGCGCCCTCAACTAATCAGCCCCAGCATTTT.

This clone was observed a few times. The rearrangement links TRBV7-8 to TRBJ2-1; TRBD2 matches at 10 bases. Germline V lookup: CDR1 SGHVS, CDR2 FQNEAQ. Trimming cost V 5 bases and J 5 bases; bases outside gene matches: 6. The CDR3 length is 15 residues. CDR3 nucleotide sequence: TGTGCCAGCAGCGACAGGACTAGCGGCGACAATGAGCAGTTCTTC. Translating gives CASSDRTSGDNEQFF. The full variable domain, rest sourced from reference TRBV7-8 and TRBJ2-1, is GAGVSQSPRYKVAKRGQDVALRCDPISGHVSLFWYQQALGQGPEFLTYFQNEAQLDKSGLPSDRFFAERPEGSVSTLKIQRTQQEDSAVYLCASSDRTSGDNEQFFGPGTRLTVL.

This clone was seen a single time. The V and J genes are TRBV5-1 and TRBJ2-5; the D gene is possibly TRBD1 (6 bases). The V gene lost 0 bases and the J gene lost 0 bases, with 15 bases spanning the gap. The CDR3 sequence is 17 residues long. CDR1 SGHRS and CDR2 YFSETQ come from the germline V gene. The CDR3 loop reads CASSLGWTVGYQETQYF. In DNA, the CDR3 is TGCGCCAGCAGCTTGGGATGGACAGTGGGTTACCAAGAGACCCAGTACTTC.

The chain joins TRBV28 to TRBJ2-1; 10 positions match TRBD1. This CDR3 has 17 residues. V was clipped by 3 bases and J by 9 bases; unmatched bases: 14. Germline V gene sequence: CDR1 MDHEN, CDR2 SYDVKM. For the CDR3, the DNA is TGTGCCAGCAGTTTGGGACAGGGGAGGTACGCGGACACTGAGCAGTTCTTC. It is translated as CASSLGQGRYADTEQFF. The entire variable domain, with the rest obtained from reference TRBV28 and TRBJ2-1, is as follows: DVKVTQSSRYLVKRTGEKVFLECVQDMDHENMFWYRQDPGLGLRLIYFSYDVKMKEKGDIPEGYSVSREKKERFSLILESASTNQTSMYLCASSLGQGRYADTEQFFGPGTRLTVL.

The gene calls are TRBV29-1 and TRBJ1-3; D gene unclear. Looked up from germline, CDR1 is SQVTM and CDR2 is ANQGSEA. CDR3 size: 13 residues. The V end lost 2 bases, the J end lost 2 bases, and 7 bases lay between the germline ends. The CDR3 is CSVEMETGNTIYF. For the CDR3, the DNA is TGCAGCGTTGAAATGGAGACTGGAAACACCATATATTTT.

The genes are TRBV6-5 and TRBJ2-7; 11 bases map to TRBD2. Germline CDR1 is MNHEY and CDR2 is SVGAGI. V trimming: 6 bases; J trimming: 4 bases; junction bases outside the gene matches: 8. The CDR3 spans 15 residues. CDR3 region: CASREPGLAVYEQYF. The CDR3 DNA reads TGTGCCAGCAGAGAACCGGGACTAGCGGTTTACGAGCAGTACTTC.

V usage is TRBV2 and J usage is TRBJ1-2; 10 bases match TRBD1. Germline assignment: CDR1 SNHLY and CDR2 FYNNEI. J lost 7 bases, V lost 6 bases, and 8 bases had no gene match. This CDR3 contains 14 residues. CDR3 bases: TGTGCCAGCAGCCCTGACAGGGGGCTCTCTGGCTACACCTTC. Its protein is CASSPDRGLSGYTF.

V gene TRBV4-1 combines with J gene TRBJ2-1; 9 bases are shared with TRBD1. The V and J ends lost 5 bases and 2 bases, in that order; junction bases with no gene match: 13. This CDR3 region has 18 residues. Per the germline V gene, CDR1 is MGHRA and CDR2 is YSYEKL. DNA for the CDR3: TGCGCCAGCAGCGATGGGACAGGGCAGGGGGACGCCTACAATGAGCAGTTCTTC. Translation: CASSDGTGQGDAYNEQFF.

The V and J genes are TRBV6-6 and TRBJ1-4; no definite D call. Looked up from germline, CDR1 is MNHNY and CDR2 is SVGAGI (reference sequence). The germline V and J ends were trimmed by 5 bases and 0 bases, with 7 bases remaining between them. This CDR3 contains 14 residues. DNA for the CDR3: TGTGCCAGCAGTACATATGCAACTAATGAAAAACTGTTTTTT. Encoded protein: CASSTYATNEKLFF.

The rearrangement links TRBV18 to TRBJ1-5; D is perhaps TRBD1 (5 bases). Germline assignment: CDR1 KGHSH and CDR2 LQKENI. The CDR3 has 15 residues. Trimming cost V 3 bases and J 7 bases, with 16 bases left between them. DNA for the CDR3: TGTGCCAGCTCACCGGCCGGGGGGGTTGGCCAGCCCCAGCATTTT. It encodes CASSPAGGVGQPQHF.

The CDR3 coding sequence is TGTGCCAGCAGTTACTCCTATCAGGGGGCCGCCTACGAGCAGTACTTC. Its translation is CASSYSYQGAAYEQYF. The J gene is TRBJ2-7, the V gene TRBV6-5; TRBD1 aligns across 8 bases. The germline gives CDR1 MNHEY, CDR2 SVGAGI. This CDR3 has 16 residues. The ends lost 0 bases at V and 2 bases at J; junction bases unmatched: 6.

The chain links TRBV14 to TRBJ2-5, with D tentatively TRBD2 (7 bases). This CDR3 contains 15 residues. V gave up 5 bases and J gave up 2 bases, with 15 bases separating them. CDR1 SGHDN and CDR2 FVKESK come from the germline V gene. CDR3 nucleotides: TGTGCCAGCAGCAAGCGGGACAACGAGCAAGAGACCCAGTACTTC. It encodes CASSKRDNEQETQYF.

This chain uses TRBV10-2 with TRBJ1-2; 7 bases line up with TRBD1. The length of the CDR3 is 16 residues. Germline CDR1 reads WSHSY; CDR2 reads SAAADI. With V trimmed by 4 bases and J by 4 bases, 12 bases remained unmatched. CDR3 loop: CASSGIGAGGSYGYTF. The CDR3 DNA reads as TGCGCCAGCAGTGGAATAGGGGCAGGGGGTTCCTATGGCTACACCTTC.

This clone was detected only a few times. This chain uses TRBV2 with TRBJ2-6, with 13 bases lining up with TRBD2. The germline V gene has CDR1 SNHLY and CDR2 FYNNEI. With V trimmed by 4 bases and J by 2 bases, 5 bases remained unmatched. The CDR3 covers 18 residues. CDR3: CASSVWGLAGTGANVLTF. The DNA of the CDR3 is TGTGCCAGCAGTGTCTGGGGACTAGCGGGAACTGGGGCCAACGTCCTGACTTTC.

The chain couples TRBV30 to TRBJ1-1, with TRBD1 matching over 7 bases. J was trimmed by 3 bases and V by 4 bases; bases with no gene match: 2. The germline V gene encodes CDR1 GTSNPN and CDR2 SVGIG (reference sequence). CDR3 length: 12 amino acids. The CDR3 sequence: CAWNDRDTEAFF. CDR3 sequence (DNA): TGTGCCTGGAACGACAGGGACACTGAAGCTTTCTTT.